Below, one T cell receptor beta chain is given with its context. Its antigen specificity is not known. No clone much larger than this one lies a single base away; base qualities are absent. Library preparation employed the immunoSEQ multiplex PCR assay. TCRdb mirrors the immuneACCESS table, restricted to in-frame sequences. Some clones are absent from its copies; in checked studies, under half trace to an unresolved V gene, and the reason for the others is unknown. For this sample the table gives 700,000 or so clones, of which 80% to 90% were detected only once. The ten top clones hold more than 0.008% of the sample. This record comes from a study of shared T cell receptors in the human thymus (dated by TCRdb to about 2021). Notes on the research overall: The study examined how self-reactive, shared T-cell receptor alpha chains are generated in the human thymus.

The junction carries 22 bases between V and J, which are trimmed by 1 base and 6 bases respectively. CDR3 length: 18 amino acids, cysteine to phenylalanine. Only the CDR3 region is kept as DNA, spanning 54 bases read in frame from base 1. CDR1 and CDR2 were assigned from the germline V gene as MGHRA and YSYEKL. In addition, the sample was reused for a study of human thymus T cells. According to the second study: In Finland, the donors were immunologically healthy infants who were having open corrective cardiac surgery for congenital heart defects. Thymus tissue was obtained as surgical resects removed during corrective cardiac surgery. Biased V and J gene segment usage appeared to be present in both thymic and peripheral blood repertoires. According to the related research, thymic TCR repertoires were highly overlapping among unrelated individuals. The study used about eight infant thymus samples plus four related peripheral blood samples to characterize TCR alpha and beta repertoires. Donor ages ranging from roughly 7 to 250 days were recorded, and more than 5 male and two female infants were included in the cohort. Thymocytes were freed from the tissue by mechanical means and kept at -70 degrees C as pellets of roughly 9-30 million cells. Genomic DNA was extracted from frozen cell pellets with a QIAsymphony instrument. The immunoSEQ multiplex PCR assay was used to amplify the TCRB and TCRAD loci from a standardized quantity of quality-controlled genomic DNA. The V(D)J region was spanned by amplicons of a length sufficient to cover the CDR3 and to identify V and J genes. Through the commercial immunoSEQ service, the amplicons were sequenced on an Illumina platform. Primer bias and sequencing errors were corrected as previously described, and TCRAD and TCRB definitions were based on the IMGT database. The repertoires were analysed using immunoSEQ Analyzer 3.0 and VDJTools for basic statistics, V/J segment usage, diversity estimates, rarefaction and pairwise overlap. To estimate diversity, the Chao1, ChaoE, Efron-Thisted, Shannon and inverse Simpson indices were applied, and diversity was also estimated on datasets down-sampled to the smallest sample. For repertoire overlap, CDR3 nucleotide sequence, V gene and J gene had to match strictly, and clustering was done by Jaccard-based multidimensional scaling. Thymus samples yielded on average approximately 840,000 unique TCRB clonotypes, compared with around 79,000 from blood samples.

Sequencing used thymocytes. The V and J segments used are TRBV4-1 and TRBJ1-5; the D region possibly corresponds to TRBD1 (5 bases align). The receptor was derived from a girl under two years old with a congenital heart defect. Donor details come from another sample of the same person, matched by shared clones. The CDR3: CASSQVIGGRSLGQPQHF. In nucleotides, the sequence is TGCGCCAGCAGCCAAGTGATCGGGGGTAGGAGTTTGGGTCAGCCCCAGCATTTT.